This section outlines one TCR beta chain sequence together with its context. The data were taken from a study of blood T cells in healthy people across ages. A J-beta primer mix and a sample-barcoded 5' primer were used in a second PCR of roughly 7 to 12 cycles. TCRdb called the 5' RACE reads again in MiXCR, with one record for every CDR3 protein. This sample has about a million distinct CDR3 sequences, with roughly 43% found just once. In germline, CDR1 is SGHTA, CDR2 FQGNSA. The CDR3 spans 16 residues. J was trimmed by 2 bases and V by 1 base; bases with no gene match: 5. The source of this sequence is a man under 40 in good health. The chain joins TRBV7-2 to TRBJ2-3; 8 positions agree with TRBD2. The sequencing input was blood. The CDR3 sequence is CASSLVGGGITDTQYF. The CDR3 DNA sequence: TGTGCCAGCAGCTTAGTTGGCGGGGGGATCACAGATACGCAGTATTTT.